One sample yielded the 32 T cell receptor beta chains listed below, sequenced in a study of vaccination and CD4 T cells after COVID-19. Treatment described: approximately 9-day PBMC culture with coronavirus spike peptide pools or control peptides (ViraFEST assay). These receptors' targets are unknown. With the Oncomine TCR Beta short-read assay, DNA from cultured CD4+ T cells was sequenced. TCRdb ran MiXCR on the PCR reads and lists one entry per CDR3 protein. The sample has approximately 16,000 distinct CDR3 sequences; 50% to 60% are singletons. Source: CD4+ T cells from blood, cultured in vitro, taken before SARS-CoV-2 vaccination. Receptor source: a human donor who had recovered from COVID-19.

The CDR3 DNA is TGTGCCAGCAGCTTAGCCCGTGGGGGGTCTGGAGGAAACACCATATATTTT. It specifies CASSLARGGSGGNTIYF. The chain has TRBV7-8 and TRBJ1-3; possible D gene TRBD1, 5 bases. The V gene lost 0 bases and the J gene lost 4 bases, with 16 bases spanning the gap. The CDR3 is 17 amino acids. Germline-derived CDR1 and CDR2 are SGHVS and FQNEAQ.

There are a few counts of this clonotype. The chain uses TRBV27 and TRBJ2-2, with TRBD2 matching over 9 bases. J lost 4 bases, V lost 6 bases, and 9 bases had no gene match. This CDR3 is 16 amino acids long. Germline V gives CDR1 MNHEY, CDR2 SMNVEV (reference sequence). CDR3 sequence (DNA): TGTGCCAGCAGAAGACCGGGACTAGCAAGCACCGGGGAGCTGTTTTTT. Translation gives CASRRPGLASTGELFF.

This clonotype showed up just once. The chain couples TRBV7-2 to TRBJ2-3, with D hard to call. Trimming took off 1 base at V and 2 bases at J, with 7 bases between the two ends. This CDR3 has 14 residues. Germline-derived CDR1 and CDR2 are SGHTA and FQGNSA. The chain's CDR3 is CASSLEAFTDTQYF. The CDR3 DNA sequence: TGTGCCAGCAGCTTAGAGGCTTTCACAGATACGCAGTATTTT.

This chain joins TRBV20-1 and TRBJ2-3; 11 bases match TRBD1. Germline CDR1 and CDR2: DFQATT and SNEGSKA (reference sequence). V lost 1 base and J lost 6; bases outside the gene matches: 6. The CDR3 spans 15 residues. The CDR3 region has the DNA TGCAGTGCTAGAGGAGGGACAGGGGGTTTGGATACGCAGTATTTT. Its translation: CSARGGTGGLDTQYF.

The rearrangement joins TRBV7-9 to TRBJ2-2; 13 positions agree with TRBD2. Per germline, CDR1 SEHNR and CDR2 FQNEAQ (reference sequence). This CDR3 spans 16 amino acids. Trimming at V came to 8 bases and at J to 2 bases, leaving 5 bases not matched to a gene. CDR3 loop: CASVTGLAGNTGELFF. DNA for the CDR3: TGTGCCAGCGTGACGGGACTAGCGGGAAACACCGGGGAGCTGTTTTTT.

This clonotype was counted between two and nine times. V is TRBV27 and J is TRBJ1-1, with 8 bases matching TRBD1. V was clipped by 8 bases and J by 6 bases; unmatched bases: 17. The CDR3 extends over 16 amino acids. Germline values: CDR1 MNHEY, CDR2 SMNVEV (reference sequence). CDR3 coding DNA: TGTGCCAGCGGGTTAAGATTCGGACAGGGAGGCTCTGAAGCTTTCTTT. As protein: CASGLRFGQGGSEAFF.

This clonotype appeared once. V and J are TRBV7-3 and TRBJ1-1; D remains unclear. This CDR3 has 14 residues. Trimming took off 6 bases at V and 5 bases at J, with 16 bases between the two ends. CDR1 and CDR2 (germline): SGHTA, FQGTGA. Written as DNA, the CDR3 is TGTGCCAGCAGTTCTCAAGGCCCTGGAACTGAAGCTTTCTTT. Amino acid sequence: CASSSQGPGTEAFF.

The CDR3 loop is CASSWDYPYEQYF. CDR3 nucleotide sequence: TGTGCCAGCAGTTGGGACTACCCCTACGAGCAGTACTTC. V usage is TRBV5-5 and J usage is TRBJ2-7, with TRBD2 identical over 7 bases. V dropped 5 bases and J dropped 2; count of bases not matched to a gene: 4. This CDR3 has 13 amino acids. The germline V gene has CDR1 SGHKS and CDR2 YYEKEE (reference sequence).

The chain uses TRBV29-1 and TRBJ2-2, with D tentatively TRBD1 (5 bases). The V end was cut by 7 bases, the J end by 3 bases, with 18 bases between. The CDR3 loop spans 15 amino acids. From germline, CDR1 is SQVTM and CDR2 ANQGSEA. CDR3 coding DNA: TGCAGCGCCAGTCCAAGGGGCCGGGACACCGGGGAGCTGTTTTTT. Translating gives CSASPRGRDTGELFF.

V usage is TRBV5-4 and J usage is TRBJ1-1, with D uncertain. V gave up 4 bases and J gave up 1 base, with 17 bases separating them. The CDR3 covers 16 residues. Per germline, CDR1 SGHNT and CDR2 YYREEE (reference sequence). In DNA, the CDR3 is TGTGCCAGCAGCCCCCAGGCGCAGACCTCGAACACTGAAGCTTTCTTT. It translates to CASSPQAQTSNTEAFF. Using reference TRBV5-4 and TRBJ1-1 for the parts outside the CDR3, the full variable domain is ETGVTQSPTHLIKTRGQQVTLRCSSQSGHNTVSWYQQALGQGPQFIFQYYREEENGRGNFPPRFSGLQFPNYSSELNVNALELDDSALYLCASSPQAQTSNTEAFFGQGTRLTVV.

This clonotype was counted only a few times. The V and J genes are TRBV15 and TRBJ2-7, with 13 nucleotides matching TRBD2. The CDR3 spans 14 residues. With 2 bases clipped from V and 6 bases from J, the junction kept 1 base outside the gene matches. The germline V gene has CDR1 LNHNV and CDR2 YYDKDF (reference sequence). CDR3 amino acids: CATSRRTSGSEQYF. The CDR3 nucleotides are TGTGCCACCAGCAGACGGACTAGCGGGAGCGAGCAGTACTTC. Drawing the rest from reference TRBV15 and TRBJ2-7, the complete variable domain is DAMVIQNPRYQVTQFGKPVTLSCSQTLNHNVMYWYQQKSSQAPKLLFHYYDKDFNNEADTPDNFQSRRPNTSFCFLDIRSPGLGDTAMYLCATSRRTSGSEQYFGPGTRLTVT.

The CDR3 loop reads CSVSLGDRLRPQHF. The CDR3 DNA sequence: TGCAGCGTCTCCCTGGGGGACAGGTTGCGGCCCCAGCATTTT. The chain carries TRBV29-1 and TRBJ1-5; 8 nucleotides align to TRBD1. Looked up from germline, CDR1 is SQVTM and CDR2 is ANQGSEA. Trimming took 6 bases from V and 9 from J; bases not matched to a gene: 13. The CDR3 covers 14 residues.

This CDR3 reads CASSSSRLGPDTQYF. Written as DNA, the CDR3 is TGTGCCAGCAGCTCGAGCAGGTTGGGCCCAGATACGCAGTATTTT. The rearrangement uses TRBV7-9 and TRBJ2-3; D uncertain. The germline V gene has CDR1 SEHNR and CDR2 FQNEAQ (reference sequence). This CDR3 region has 15 residues. V was cut by 4 bases and J by 4 bases, with 15 bases left in between.

The chain couples TRBV6-1 to TRBJ1-1; 7 bases match TRBD1. Germline V gene sequence: CDR1 MNHNS, CDR2 SASEGT. After removal of 6 bases from V and 2 bases from J, the junction contained 9 bases not matched to a gene. The CDR3 covers 15 residues. The CDR3 DNA sequence: TGTGCCAGCAGCCCAACCGGGACAGCCAACACTGAAGCTTTCTTT. It codes for CASSPTGTANTEAFF.

In its sample, this clonotype was seen once. CDR3 DNA sequence: TGCAGTGCCGTGACTAGCGGGAGGACTAACACCGGGGAGCTGTTTTTT. This sequence encodes CSAVTSGRTNTGELFF. This chain links TRBV20-1 with TRBJ2-2; 13 positions agree with TRBD2. Trimming at V came to 6 bases and at J to 2 bases, leaving 6 bases not matched to a gene. CDR1 DFQATT and CDR2 SNEGSKA come from the germline V gene (reference sequence). This CDR3 contains 16 residues.

This rearrangement joins TRBV20-1 to TRBJ2-3; D is perhaps TRBD2 (6 bases). The V gene lost 7 bases and the J gene lost 2 bases, with 10 bases spanning the gap. Germline V lookup: CDR1 DFQATT, CDR2 SNEGSKA (reference sequence). CDR3 length: 12 amino acids. CDR3 protein: CSGTGDTDTQYF. The CDR3 DNA sequence: TGCAGTGGCACGGGGGACACAGATACGCAGTATTTT.

The chain employs TRBV19 and TRBJ1-2; D is perhaps TRBD1 (5 bases). V shed 9 bases and J shed 4 bases, with 12 bases lying between them. Germline CDR1 LNHDA, CDR2 SQIVND (reference sequence). The CDR3 is made up of 12 amino acids. The CDR3 protein is CARRDSFYGYTF. The CDR3 bases are TGTGCCAGAAGAGACAGTTTCTATGGCTACACCTTC.

This chain uses TRBV5-1 with TRBJ1-1; D not resolved. CDR3 length: 15 amino acids. Germline CDR1 is SGHRS and CDR2 is YFSETQ. The V end was cut by 2 bases, the J end by 1 base, with 12 bases between. CDR3 nucleotides: TGCGCCAGCAGCTTCGGATTTACTCCGAACACTGAAGCTTTCTTT. Translated, it gives CASSFGFTPNTEAFF.

The gene calls are TRBV20-1 and TRBJ1-4; the match to TRBD1 covers 11 bases. CDR3 length: 15 amino acids. From germline, CDR1 is DFQATT and CDR2 SNEGSKA (reference sequence). V gave up 0 bases and J gave up 6 bases; unmatched junction bases: 3. This chain's CDR3 is CSARDLGQGDEKLFF. CDR3 DNA: TGCAGTGCTAGAGATTTGGGACAGGGGGATGAAAAACTGTTTTTT.

The rearrangement links TRBV11-2 to TRBJ2-6; 7 bases line up with TRBD1. Trimming took 6 bases from V and 0 from J; bases not matched to a gene: 2. This CDR3 contains 15 residues. Per the germline V gene, CDR1 is SGHAT and CDR2 is FQNNGV. The CDR3 loop is CASRDRDSGANVLTF. The CDR3 DNA reads as TGTGCCAGCAGAGACAGGGACTCTGGGGCCAACGTCCTGACTTTC.

The chain links TRBV7-3 to TRBJ2-3; 11 nucleotides agree with TRBD1. V was clipped by 5 bases and J by 3 bases; unmatched bases: 4. CDR3 length: 15 residues. CDR1 and CDR2 from the germline V gene are SGHTA and FQGTGA. CDR3 loop: CASSPGQGATDTQYF. The CDR3 DNA reads as TGTGCCAGCAGCCCCGGACAGGGGGCAACAGATACGCAGTATTTT.

The chain combines TRBV20-1 with TRBJ2-3; maybe TRBD1 (5 bases). Germline CDR1 and CDR2: DFQATT and SNEGSKA (reference sequence). This CDR3 comprises 13 residues. V was pared by 6 bases and J by 6 bases, with 16 bases between. CDR3 DNA sequence: TGCAGTGCGCAAACAGGTGCTGGCGATACGCAGTATTTT. Translated, it gives CSAQTGAGDTQYF.

J is TRBJ1-1 and V is TRBV7-6, with D maybe TRBD1 (6 bases). The germline CDR1 and CDR2 sequences are SGHVS and FNYEAQ. CDR3 size: 13 residues. Trimming took off 4 bases at V and 3 bases at J, with 9 bases between the two ends. The CDR3 DNA is TGTGCCAGCAGCTCCCAGGGGTACACTGAAGCTTTCTTT. Its protein is CASSSQGYTEAFF.

In this sample, this clonotype turned up a few times. The chain uses TRBV7-2 and TRBJ2-5; 7 bases match TRBD2. The CDR3 has 16 amino acids. The J segment lost 1 base and the V segment lost 0 bases, leaving 5 bases of the junction unmatched. In germline, CDR1 is SGHTA, CDR2 FQGNSA. The CDR3 spells CASSLAGGVGQETQYF. CDR3 bases: TGTGCCAGCAGCTTAGCGGGAGGGGTAGGCCAAGAGACCCAGTACTTC.

The chain employs TRBV9 and TRBJ1-1, with TRBD1 identical over 7 bases. CDR1 SGDLS and CDR2 YYNGEE come from the germline V gene. The CDR3 has 15 amino acids. V gave up 0 bases and J gave up 1 base; unmatched junction bases: 3. The CDR3 nucleotides are TGTGCCAGCAGCGTAGAGGACAGGCGGAACACTGAAGCTTTCTTT. This gives the protein CASSVEDRRNTEAFF.

The J gene is TRBJ1-1, the V gene TRBV30; D perhaps matches TRBD1 (5 bases). Germline lookup yields CDR1 GTSNPN and CDR2 SVGIG (reference sequence). CDR3 size: 13 residues. The V end lost 1 base, the J end lost 5 bases, and 11 bases lay between the germline ends. The CDR3 coding sequence is TGTGCCTGGAGTGGGGGGTTAGGGACTGAAGCTTTCTTT. Protein: CAWSGGLGTEAFF.

The chain employs TRBV2 and TRBJ2-2, with D hard to call. The CDR3 has 14 residues. Trimming stripped 4 bases from V and 5 bases from J, with 11 bases between. Germline V CDR1 and CDR2: SNHLY, FYNNEI. In DNA form, the CDR3 reads TGTGCCAGCAGTGGGCAAGGGCAAACCGGGGAGCTGTTTTTT. It yields the protein CASSGQGQTGELFF. Variable domain in full (rest from reference TRBV2 and TRBJ2-2): EPEVTQTPSHQVTQMGQEVILRCVPISNHLYFYWYRQILGQKVEFLVSFYNNEISEKSEIFDDQFSVERPDGSNFTLKIRSTKLEDSAMYFCASSGQGQTGELFFGEGSRLTVL.

This CDR3 is CASKGGTGPSPLHF. DNA of the CDR3: TGTGCCAGCAAGGGCGGAACGGGCCCTTCACCCCTCCACTTT. V and J are TRBV7-2 and TRBJ1-6; no clear D gene. Germline V gives CDR1 SGHTA, CDR2 FQGNSA. Deletions cut 7 bases from V and 9 bases from J, with 16 bases between. CDR3 length equals 14 residues.

The rearrangement joins TRBV19 to TRBJ2-1; no reliable D call. The CDR3 runs to 13 residues. Germline V lookup: CDR1 LNHDA, CDR2 SQIVND (reference sequence). Trimming stripped 5 bases from V and 9 bases from J, with 14 bases between. Here the CDR3 DNA reads TGTGCCAGTAGTCGACTGGGCCCGGGTGAGCAGTTCTTC. Translation: CASSRLGPGEQFF.

This clonotype was observed a few times. This rearrangement joins TRBV28 to TRBJ1-1; tentative D call: TRBD1 (5 bases). Germline assignment: CDR1 MDHEN and CDR2 SYDVKM. The CDR3 has 13 residues. V shed 2 bases and J shed 5 bases, with 9 bases lying between them. The CDR3 protein is CASSLQGRTEAFF. Written as DNA, the CDR3 is TGTGCCAGCAGTTTACAGGGAAGGACTGAAGCTTTCTTT.

This clonotype was recorded a few times. The chain joins TRBV10-3 to TRBJ2-7; 11 bases agree with TRBD2. CDR3 length equals 16 residues. Germline V gene lookup returns CDR1 ENHRY and CDR2 SYGVKD. V gave up 3 bases and J gave up 2 bases; unmatched junction bases: 6. The CDR3 DNA sequence: TGTGCCATCAGTGACCCGGGGACTAGCGGAACCTACGAGCAGTACTTC. Protein product: CAISDPGTSGTYEQYF.

This chain connects TRBV28 to TRBJ1-4; a possible D gene is TRBD1 (6 bases). The CDR3 is 12 residues long. Germline V lookup: CDR1 MDHEN, CDR2 SYDVKM. Trimming took 5 bases from V and 8 from J, leaving 9 bases between them. In DNA form, the CDR3 reads TGTGCCAGCAGTACTGACAGGGAAAAACTGTTTTTT. Encoded protein: CASSTDREKLFF.